The 23 T cell receptor beta chains below all came from one sample that was sequenced in a study of T-cell reconstitution after alpha-beta-depleted transplantation in children. Preparation of the TCRbeta library used unique molecular identifiers. TCRdb called the PCR reads again in MiXCR, with one record for every CDR3 protein. The data hold 670,000 or so distinct CDR3 sequences, with roughly 14% observed a single time. This specimen was PBMCs, taken before TCRalphabeta/CD19-depleted stem cell transplant. These receptors all stem from a girl aged 2-10 years with congenital amegakaryocytic thrombocytopenia, due to receive a stem cell transplant.

The sample holds many counts of this clonotype. The rearrangement links TRBV12-3 or TRBV12-4 to TRBJ2-1; 7 bases are shared with TRBD2. The V gene end was trimmed by 1 base and the J gene end by 9 bases; junction bases not matched to a gene: 6. This CDR3 contains 14 residues. CDR3 residues: CASSLVREVGEQFF. The CDR3 bases are TGTGCCAGCAGTTTAGTTCGGGAGGTTGGTGAGCAGTTCTTC.

This clonotype has only a few counts. J is TRBJ2-3 and V is TRBV5-1, with 11 bases lining up with TRBD2. Germline CDR1 reads SGHRS; CDR2 reads YFSETQ. The V segment lost 4 bases and the J segment 11 bases; nucleotides outside the gene matches: 6. CDR3 length equals 13 residues. The CDR3, as DNA: TGCGCCAGCAGCCTGGGACTAGCGGAAGGGCAGTATTTT. It specifies CASSLGLAEGQYF. The full variable domain, in which reference TRBV5-1 and TRBJ2-3 provide the parts outside the CDR3, is KAGVTQTPRYLIKTRGQQVTLSCSPISGHRSVSWYQQTPGQGLQFLFEYFSETQRNKGNFPGRFSGRQFSNSRSEMNVSTLELGDSALYLCASSLGLAEGQYFGPGTRLTVL.

V usage is TRBV19 and J usage is TRBJ1-6, with 7 bases matching TRBD1. CDR3 size: 15 residues. CDR1 LNHDA and CDR2 SQIVND come from the germline V gene (reference sequence). V lost 4 bases and J lost 6; bases outside the gene matches: 6. CDR3 sequence reads: CASSTDRVVNSPLHF. In nucleotides, the CDR3 is TGTGCCAGTAGTACCGACAGGGTGGTTAATTCACCCCTCCACTTT.

Here the CDR3 reads CSAPGTASGELFF. CDR3 DNA sequence: TGCAGTGCACCCGGGACAGCCTCGGGGGAGCTGTTTTTT. The chain combines TRBV20-1 with TRBJ2-2; 7 bases are shared with TRBD1. Germline CDR1 DFQATT, CDR2 SNEGSKA (reference sequence). V shed 6 bases and J 8 bases; nucleotides not matched to a gene: 9. The CDR3 runs to 13 residues.

This clonotype was picked up many times. The chain is built from TRBV28 and TRBJ2-3, with TRBD2 as a possible D gene (6 bases). The CDR3 runs 16 residues. The V and J ends lost 3 bases and 6 bases respectively, with 19 bases between them. Germline V lookup: CDR1 MDHEN, CDR2 SYDVKM. CDR3 bases: TGTGCCAGCAGTTTCCGTCCGGGCGGGGTCCGGGATACGCAGTATTTT. Protein product: CASSFRPGGVRDTQYF.

This clonotype was picked up many times. The V and J genes are TRBV20-1 and TRBJ1-5; D gene unclear. V was pared by 6 bases and J by 0 bases, with 9 bases between. CDR1 DFQATT and CDR2 SNEGSKA come from the germline V gene (reference sequence). The CDR3 runs 13 residues. In DNA form, the CDR3 reads TGCAGTGCCCCCGGGAATAGCAATCAGCCCCAGCATTTT. It specifies CSAPGNSNQPQHF.

There are a few counts of this clonotype. The chain recombines TRBV19 with TRBJ2-1; 7 bases fit TRBD2. The CDR3 spans 13 residues. Germline CDR1 LNHDA, CDR2 SQIVND (reference sequence). V lost 10 bases, J lost 5 bases, and 8 bases stayed unmatched. CDR3 loop: CATKRGRDNEQFF. CDR3 coding DNA: TGTGCCACTAAGCGGGGTAGGGACAATGAGCAGTTCTTC.

This clonotype was seen at least ten times. This chain connects TRBV29-1 to TRBJ2-5; 7 bases are a match to TRBD1. Germline values: CDR1 SQVTM, CDR2 ANQGSEA. The V segment lost 4 bases and the J segment 3 bases; nucleotides outside the gene matches: 8. This CDR3 has 14 residues. CDR3 sequence reads: CSVARGQLEETQYF. The DNA of the CDR3 is TGCAGCGTTGCCCGGGGACAGTTGGAAGAGACCCAGTACTTC.

In this sample, this clonotype turned up a few times. This chain links TRBV12-3 or TRBV12-4 with TRBJ2-5; 11 bases are shared with TRBD1. The CDR3 length is 15 residues. V shed 3 bases and J 5 bases; nucleotides not matched to a gene: 5. The CDR3 coding sequence is TGTGCCAGCAGTTTCGGACAGGGGGCAGGGGAGACCCAGTACTTC. It yields the protein CASSFGQGAGETQYF.

This clonotype was recorded a few times. This sequence joins TRBV5-6 and TRBJ1-2, with 7 bases lining up with TRBD1. In germline, CDR1 is SGHDT, CDR2 YYEEEE. The CDR3 runs 13 residues. V trimming: 4 bases; J trimming: 7 bases; junction bases outside the gene matches: 7. CDR3 coding DNA: TGTGCCAGCAGCAAACTGAGGGGGCTTGGCTACACCTTC. Translating gives CASSKLRGLGYTF.

This clonotype was detected ten times or more. The chain combines TRBV10-2 with TRBJ2-2; the match to TRBD2 covers 9 bases. The CDR3 length is 14 residues. CDR1 WSHSY and CDR2 SAAADI come from the germline V gene. Losses at the gene ends were 11 bases for V and 5 bases for J; bases not matched to a gene: 9. The CDR3 bases are TGCGCCTCAAATAGCGGGAGATTAACCGGGGAGCTGTTTTTT. Amino acids: CASNSGRLTGELFF.

This clonotype came up many times. The V gene is TRBV6-1, the J gene TRBJ1-6; TRBD1 might be the D (5 bases). This CDR3 has 13 residues. The germline V gene has CDR1 MNHNS and CDR2 SASEGT. The V and J ends lost 4 bases and 7 bases respectively, with 8 bases between them. CDR3: CASSVGPNSPLHF. In DNA form, the CDR3 reads TGTGCCAGCAGTGTGGGGCCCAATTCACCCCTCCACTTT.

V usage is TRBV20-1 and J usage is TRBJ2-7; D unresolved. Germline V lookup: CDR1 DFQATT, CDR2 SNEGSKA (reference sequence). Trimming removed 4 bases from V and 7 bases from J, with 11 bases in between. CDR3 length: 11 amino acids. The CDR3 bases are TGCAGTGCTATGTTTGCTTCAGAGCAGTACTTC. It yields the protein CSAMFASEQYF.

This chain links TRBV15 with TRBJ1-1, with a possible D match to TRBD1 (6 bases). From germline, CDR1 is LNHNV and CDR2 YYDKDF (reference sequence). This CDR3 has 16 amino acids. Between the trimmed V and J ends, which lost 4 bases and 4 bases, there was a span of 19 bases. In DNA form, the CDR3 reads TGTGCCACCAGCAACGAGCCGGGCCTCAGGGGCACTGAAGCTTTCTTT. Its translation is CATSNEPGLRGTEAFF.

This clonotype was counted ten times or more. This rearrangement joins TRBV12-3 or TRBV12-4 to TRBJ2-5; D assignment may be TRBD1 or TRBD2 (6 bases each). CDR3 length: 15 residues. The ends were cut back, 5 bases at V and 5 bases at J, with 18 bases in the middle. The CDR3 loop reads CASSINSRGRETQYF. The DNA of the CDR3 is TGTGCCAGCAGTATAAACTCTAGGGGGAGGGAGACCCAGTACTTC.

A few counts support this clonotype. V is TRBV12-3 or TRBV12-4 and J is TRBJ1-1, with D maybe TRBD1 (5 bases). The CDR3 is 14 residues long. V was trimmed by 7 bases and J by 4 bases, leaving 16 bases between them. Here the CDR3 DNA reads TGTGCCAGCACCTGGGGGGAGGGGAGCACTGAAGCTTTCTTT. This encodes CASTWGEGSTEAFF.

This clonotype was recorded at least ten times. The V gene is TRBV28, the J gene TRBJ2-6; D gene ambiguous. CDR3 length: 15 amino acids. Trimming left V 7 bases short and J 0 bases short, with 10 bases between. The germline V gene encodes CDR1 MDHEN and CDR2 SYDVKM. CDR3 nucleotides: TGTGCCAGCACTATGGTTCGCTCTGGGGCCAACGTCCTGACTTTC. This encodes CASTMVRSGANVLTF.

This clonotype was seen repeatedly, ten times or more. This chain uses TRBV29-1 with TRBJ2-1; D is unresolved. The CDR3 contains 15 residues. Per germline, CDR1 SQVTM and CDR2 ANQGSEA. Trimming took off 7 bases at V and 4 bases at J, with 20 bases between the two ends. CDR3 residues: CSGRRSQDGYNEQFF. CDR3 sequence (DNA): TGCAGCGGCCGGCGGTCCCAGGATGGTTACAATGAGCAGTTCTTC.

This clonotype appeared a few times. The genes are TRBV5-1 and TRBJ2-1, with D tentatively TRBD1 or TRBD2 (6 bases each). V was clipped by 4 bases and J by 6 bases, with 11 bases between them. The V gene's germline CDR1 is SGHRS and CDR2 YFSETQ. There are 13 residues in the CDR3. The CDR3 nucleotides read TGCGCCAGCAGCCCCGAGGGGGGCAATGAGCAGTTCTTC. This sequence encodes CASSPEGGNEQFF.

The J gene is TRBJ2-7, the V gene TRBV7-9; TRBD2 is a possible D gene (6 bases). This CDR3 is built from 13 residues. Looked up from germline, CDR1 is SEHNR and CDR2 is FQNEAQ (reference sequence). V lost 5 bases, J lost 4 bases, and 12 bases lay in between. The CDR3 DNA reads as TGTGCCAGCAGCCCCGCTAGCGAATACGAGCAGTACTTC. It is translated as CASSPASEYEQYF.

The rearrangement links TRBV20-1 to TRBJ1-1; no clear D. This CDR3 contains 13 residues. The germline V gene encodes CDR1 DFQATT and CDR2 SNEGSKA (reference sequence). V lost 5 bases and J 1 base, leaving 11 bases between the germline ends. CDR3 DNA: TGCAGTGCTCATGGGCCTCCGAACACTGAAGCTTTCTTT. It encodes CSAHGPPNTEAFF.

A few counts support this clonotype. This chain uses TRBV24-1 with TRBJ2-2; no reliable D call. Trimming removed 1 base from V and 7 bases from J, with 6 bases in between. Germline loops: CDR1 KGHDR, CDR2 SFDVKD. The CDR3 totals 13 residues. The CDR3 nucleotides read TGTGCCACCAGTGATTTTCCCAGCGGGGAGCTGTTTTTT. Translation gives CATSDFPSGELFF.

This clonotype was found many times. CDR3 DNA: TGCAGTGCTAGAGATTCAACAGTCTCGGTCAATGAGCAGTTCTTC. Its protein product is CSARDSTVSVNEQFF. This chain connects TRBV20-1 to TRBJ2-1; D remains unclear. Trimming took off 0 bases at V and 6 bases at J, with 15 bases between the two ends. The CDR3 totals 15 residues. Germline CDR1 is DFQATT and CDR2 is SNEGSKA (reference sequence).